This T cell receptor beta chain was sequenced during a study of T cell changes during pregnancy in multiple sclerosis. Clones were sequenced by immunoSEQ multiplex PCR, and TCRdb holds only the in-frame ones, with some missing. The repertoire holds approximately 43,000 clones, 94% seen once, with roughly 8.3% in the top ten. V shed 7 bases and J shed 4 bases, with 19 bases lying between them. CDR3 length: 15 amino acids. Germline-derived CDR1 and CDR2 are SEHNR and FQNEAQ (reference sequence). This chain joins TRBV7-9 and TRBJ1-2; D is possibly TRBD1 (5 bases). The sequence was collected from a female donor with multiple sclerosis, enrolled in a pregnancy study. The material was CD8+ T cells from peripheral blood mononuclear cells, obtained in the third trimester of pregnancy. CDR3 residues: CASTSGGMISYGYTF. The CDR3 region has the DNA TGTGCCAGCACCAGCGGGGGGATGATAAGCTATGGCTACACCTTC.